This TCR beta chain was retrieved from a study of human T cells and chemical hapten exposure. Looking at the study overall: Sensitization involved placing 2% DPC onto a 2 cm by 2 cm region of upper inner arm skin. All patients underwent weekly scalp dosing with diphenylcyclopropenone for the full approximately 25-week study. The patients, most of them female, presented with alopecia areata, totalis or universalis. Findings and limits, study-wide: Expanded TCRs formed significantly more large CDR3 similarity clusters than controls.

A note on this clonotype: Its target is not known.

MiXCR, applied by TCRdb to the RACE reads, yields one record per CDR3 protein. The sample has a few hundred thousand distinct CDR3 sequences, about 7.7% seen once; the top ten hold approximately 1.2%. Described time point: pre-sensitization, week 0. The treatment denotes: therapeutic diphenylcyclopropenone sensitization with weekly scalp DPC. The receptor was derived from a man aged 18 to 29 with alopecia areata. Some clones in this sample may be carry-over from other donors' samples. The sample in question was whole blood, obtained in connection with sensitization to the hapten diphenylcyclopropenone (DPC).

CDR3 DNA sequence: TGTGCCAGCAGTTACTCCTCCTATCCCCCCTACAATGAGCAGTTCTTC. Its protein is CASSYSSYPPYNEQFF. The rearrangement links TRBV6-6 to TRBJ2-1; no reliable D call. Trimming took 0 bases from V and 2 from J, leaving 11 bases between them. The CDR3 totals 16 residues. In germline, CDR1 is MNHNY, CDR2 SVGAGI (reference sequence).